Each of the 7 T cell receptor beta chains below was sequenced from the same sample in a study of cytomegalovirus exposure and HLA in healthy donors. Primers: 60 Vbeta forward and 13 Jbeta reverse. Libraries were prepared by immunoSEQ multiplex PCR; TCRdb keeps only in-frame clonotypes and omits some of them. The sample lists approximately 40,000 clones; 66% were seen once. Sequencing was done on a sample of PBMCs. These receptors all stem from a man aged 45-60 years in good health and CMV-seropositive.

The gene calls are TRBV9 and TRBJ2-3; possible D gene TRBD2, 5 bases. The germline CDR1 and CDR2 sequences are SGDLS and YYNGEE. V was shortened by 2 bases and J by 4 bases, with 11 bases between the two germline ends. The CDR3 consists of 14 residues. The DNA of the CDR3 is TGTGCCAGCAGCGTCATACACGGGGCAGATACGCAGTATTTT. This encodes CASSVIHGADTQYF.

The rearrangement uses TRBV28 and TRBJ2-1; 9 bases fit TRBD1. This CDR3 region has 15 residues. Germline V gene sequence: CDR1 MDHEN, CDR2 SYDVKM. Losses at the gene ends were 6 bases for V and 5 bases for J; bases not matched to a gene: 8. The CDR3 is CASSPPGQGNNEQFF. The CDR3 coding sequence is TGTGCCAGCAGCCCCCCGGGACAGGGTAACAATGAGCAGTTCTTC. Looking up the rest from reference TRBV28 and TRBJ2-1 gives the full variable domain: DVKVTQSSRYLVKRTGEKVFLECVQDMDHENMFWYRQDPGLGLRLIYFSYDVKMKEKGDIPEGYSVSREKKERFSLILESASTNQTSMYLCASSPPGQGNNEQFFGPGTRLTVL.

V is TRBV5-1 and J is TRBJ1-2, with D possibly matching TRBD1 (6 bases). The CDR3 runs to 15 residues. Trimming left V 3 bases short and J 2 bases short, with 14 bases between. Germline V gives CDR1 SGHRS, CDR2 YFSETQ. CDR3 region: CASSSGSTGNYGYTF. The DNA for the CDR3 is TGCGCCAGCAGCTCCGGCTCTACAGGGAACTATGGCTACACCTTC.

The genes are TRBV6-4 and TRBJ2-3; 9 positions agree with TRBD2. Germline CDR1 reads MRHNA; CDR2 reads SNTAGT. The CDR3 contains 15 residues. Germline trimming cut 0 bases from V and 6 bases from J; bases unmatched to any gene: 4. DNA for the CDR3: TGTGCCAGCAGTGACTCGCGGGGGGGCCTTGATACGCAGTATTTT. Its translation: CASSDSRGGLDTQYF.

The gene calls are TRBV27 and TRBJ2-5; D is possibly TRBD2 (6 bases). CDR1 is MNHEY, CDR2 SMNVEV, per germline (reference sequence). The CDR3 consists of 14 residues. The V end was cut by 3 bases, the J end by 4 bases, with 12 bases between. The CDR3 nucleotides read TGTGCCAGCAGTTTTCAGGTGGGGGGAGAGACCCAGTACTTC. Translating gives CASSFQVGGETQYF.

This rearrangement joins TRBV5-4 to TRBJ2-7; 9 bases are shared with TRBD1. The CDR3 loop spans 16 amino acids. Germline CDR1 reads SGHNT; CDR2 reads YYREEE (reference sequence). V dropped 4 bases and J dropped 4; count of bases not matched to a gene: 12. DNA of the CDR3: TGTGCCAGCAGCCCTTCCGGGACAGGGTACCCTTACGAGCAGTACTTC. Encoded protein: CASSPSGTGYPYEQYF.

This clone was detected a few times. The rearrangement links TRBV6-5 to TRBJ1-2; 8 bases fit TRBD1. V lost 2 bases and J lost 1; bases outside the gene matches: 0. CDR1 and CDR2 (germline): MNHEY, SVGAGI. This CDR3 has 14 amino acids. CDR3 residues: CASSYTGGNYGYTF. In DNA form, the CDR3 reads TGTGCCAGCAGTTACACAGGGGGTAACTATGGCTACACCTTC.